Listed here is a single T cell receptor (beta chain). Authors' processing steps: Estimation of nucleated cell counts was performed using reference gene primer amplification. Only in-frame clones appear in the TCRdb table, and some are missing; sequencing was by immunoSEQ multiplex PCR. The V and J calls and clone size come from that table; D and trimming were worked out from the DNA. The sample records 250,000 to 300,000 clones, around 90% being singletons. The data belong to a study of blood T cell repertoires in COVID-19. Study overall: Whether acute or convalescent, the COVID-19 samples came from the United States, Italy and Spain. The cDNA or gDNA used as material had been derived from T cells, B-cell-depleted T cells, or PBMCs.

Losses at the gene ends were 4 bases for V and 8 bases for J; bases not matched to a gene: 4. The CDR3 consists of 13 residues. Germline V gene lookup returns CDR1 SGHRS and CDR2 YFSETQ. This sequence originates from a woman aged 50 to 65 who had recovered from COVID-19. The material sequenced was peripheral blood. The chain employs TRBV5-1 and TRBJ1-1; 11 nucleotides align to TRBD1. The CDR3: CASSPRTGGEAFF. The CDR3 DNA sequence: TGCGCCAGCAGCCCCCGGACAGGGGGCGAAGCTTTCTTT.